The 12 T cell receptor beta chains below were found in one sample sequenced in a study of CD8 T cells in Susac syndrome. Random hexamers were used to reverse transcribe 0.5 to 1 ug of RNA. TCRdb itself ran the immunoSEQ multiplex PCR reads through MiXCR, one entry per CDR3 protein. The sample lists approximately 120,000 distinct CDR3 sequences; about 90% were seen once. Sequenced material: CD8+ T cells from PBMCs. Source of these receptors: a human donor in good health.

This clonotype was recorded only once. The chain carries TRBV3-1 and TRBJ1-5; no clear D gene. CDR3 size: 14 residues. V was pared by 7 bases and J by 1 base, with 11 bases between. The V gene's germline CDR1 is LGHDT and CDR2 YNNKEL (reference sequence). The CDR3, as DNA: TGTGCCAGCACCCCCGGCCGGAGCAATCAGCCCCAGCATTTT. It translates to CASTPGRSNQPQHF.

The V and J genes are TRBV20-1 and TRBJ1-2; D remains ambiguous. Germline V gene sequence: CDR1 DFQATT, CDR2 SNEGSKA (reference sequence). The CDR3 has 13 amino acids. Trimming removed 3 bases from V and 5 bases from J, with 13 bases in between. The CDR3: CSASPPDGYGYTF. Written as DNA, the CDR3 is TGCAGTGCTAGCCCACCCGACGGGTATGGCTACACCTTC.

There are a few counts of this clonotype. V usage is TRBV6-1 and J usage is TRBJ2-7; 11 bases line up with TRBD2. The CDR3 loop spans 19 amino acids. Looked up from germline, CDR1 is MNHNS and CDR2 is SASEGT. The V and J ends lost 6 bases and 2 bases, in that order; junction bases with no gene match: 18. CDR3 loop: CASSLLSQPNSGRAYEQYF. The CDR3 bases are TGTGCCAGCAGCCTCCTGTCCCAACCTAATAGCGGGAGGGCCTACGAGCAGTACTTC.

The J gene is TRBJ2-7, the V gene TRBV4-1, with D hard to call. Germline CDR1 and CDR2: MGHRA and YSYEKL. The V gene lost 4 bases and the J gene lost 0 bases, with 10 bases spanning the gap. The CDR3 covers 14 residues. CDR3 sequence: CASSRVGFSYEQYF. The CDR3 nucleotides are TGCGCCAGCAGCCGCGTGGGCTTCTCCTACGAGCAGTACTTC.

The chain employs TRBV14 and TRBJ2-7; D possibly corresponds to TRBD1 (6 bases). Germline V gene lookup returns CDR1 SGHDN and CDR2 FVKESK. This CDR3 has 13 residues. V dropped 1 base and J dropped 6 bases, with 10 bases sitting between them. CDR3 residues: CASSQVQGSEQYF. DNA for the CDR3: TGTGCCAGCAGCCAAGTTCAGGGGAGCGAGCAGTACTTC.

The chain links TRBV18 to TRBJ1-2, with D uncertain. The CDR3 has 14 residues. The V end lost 6 bases, the J end lost 4 bases, and 15 bases lay between the germline ends. Germline CDR1 reads KGHSH; CDR2 reads LQKENI. The DNA of the CDR3 is TGTGCCAGCTCCCAAGCTCAGTTAACCTATGGCTACACCTTC. Amino acid sequence: CASSQAQLTYGYTF.

The V and J genes are TRBV19 and TRBJ2-1; D is unresolved. Germline V lookup: CDR1 LNHDA, CDR2 SQIVND (reference sequence). The V end lost 5 bases, the J end lost 5 bases, and 13 bases lay between the germline ends. The CDR3 loop spans 14 amino acids. CDR3 loop: CASSSLRIDNEQFF. Here the CDR3 DNA reads TGTGCCAGTAGTTCGCTCAGGATAGACAATGAGCAGTTCTTC.

This chain connects TRBV20-1 to TRBJ1-1, with 10 bases lining up with TRBD1. J gave up 3 bases and V 5 bases, and 0 bases lay outside the gene matches. The CDR3 runs to 12 residues. Per the germline V gene, CDR1 is DFQATT and CDR2 is SNEGSKA (reference sequence). The chain's CDR3 is CSAGTGDTEAFF. The CDR3 nucleotides are TGCAGTGCTGGGACAGGGGACACTGAAGCTTTCTTT.

This chain links TRBV18 with TRBJ1-1, with D perhaps matching TRBD1 (6 bases). Germline lookup yields CDR1 KGHSH and CDR2 LQKENI. CDR3 size: 14 residues. V was shortened by 3 bases and J by 6 bases, with 14 bases between the two germline ends. The CDR3 DNA is TGTGCCAGCTCACCGGGAGGGACACGGTCTGAAGCTTTCTTT. Protein sequence: CASSPGGTRSEAFF.

The chain recombines TRBV13 with TRBJ2-2; D is ambiguous. Germline V lookup: CDR1 PRHDT, CDR2 FYEKMQ (reference sequence). This CDR3 contains 12 residues. Trimming shortened V by 1 base and J by 6 bases, and 3 bases separated the two germline ends. CDR3 nucleotides: TGTGCCAGCAGCTTAGCTCCCGGGGAGCTGTTTTTT. Amino acids: CASSLAPGELFF.

The V call is TRBV18, the J call TRBJ1-5; D might be TRBD1 (6 bases). V lost 0 bases and J lost 1, with 13 bases in between. Germline-derived CDR1 and CDR2 are KGHSH and LQKENI. This CDR3 has 17 residues. The CDR3 here is CASSPPETGTSNQPQHF. DNA for the CDR3: TGTGCCAGCTCACCACCGGAGACAGGCACGAGCAATCAGCCCCAGCATTTT.

The chain is built from TRBV19 and TRBJ1-1, with D unresolved. The germline V and J ends were trimmed by 7 bases and 0 bases, with 15 bases remaining between them. The CDR3 is made up of 15 amino acids. In germline, CDR1 is LNHDA, CDR2 SQIVND (reference sequence). The CDR3, as DNA: TGTGCCAGTACCGGAAACGCGAACCTGAACACTGAAGCTTTCTTT. Protein: CASTGNANLNTEAFF.